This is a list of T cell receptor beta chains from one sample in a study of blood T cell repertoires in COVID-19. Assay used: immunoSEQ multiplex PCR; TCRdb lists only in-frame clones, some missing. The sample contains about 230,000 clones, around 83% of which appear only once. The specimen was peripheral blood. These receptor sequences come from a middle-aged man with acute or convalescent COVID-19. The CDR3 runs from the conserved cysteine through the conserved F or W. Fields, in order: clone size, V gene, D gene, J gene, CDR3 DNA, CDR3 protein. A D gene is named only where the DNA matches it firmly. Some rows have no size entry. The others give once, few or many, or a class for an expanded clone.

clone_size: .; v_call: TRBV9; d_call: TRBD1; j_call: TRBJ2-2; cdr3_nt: TGTGCCAGCAGCGTCGGCGACAGGGCCACTTTTGAGCTGTTTTTT; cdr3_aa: CASSVGDRATFELFF
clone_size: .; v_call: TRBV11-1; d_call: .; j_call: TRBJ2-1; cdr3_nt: TGTGCCAGCAGCTTAGATCGGGGAATTGGCAATGAGCAGTTCTTC; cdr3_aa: CASSLDRGIGNEQFF
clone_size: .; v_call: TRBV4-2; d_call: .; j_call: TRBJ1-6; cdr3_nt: TGTGCCAGCAGCCAAGAAGAGAATTCACCCCTCCACTTT; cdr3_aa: CASSQEENSPLHF
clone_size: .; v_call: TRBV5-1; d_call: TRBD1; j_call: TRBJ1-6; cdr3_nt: TGCGCCAGCAGCCCCAGACAGGGTGGCGAATCACCCCTCCACTTT; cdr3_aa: CASSPRQGGESPLHF
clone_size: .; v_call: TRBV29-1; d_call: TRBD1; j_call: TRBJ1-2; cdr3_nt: TGCAGCGTTTACAGGGGGCTCGCGGATGGCTACACCTTC; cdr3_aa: CSVYRGLADGYTF
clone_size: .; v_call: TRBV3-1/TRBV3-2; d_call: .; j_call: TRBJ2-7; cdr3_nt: TGTGCCAGCAGCCAAGACTCCTTCTCAGTTCCTGCGGGAGAGCAGTACTTC; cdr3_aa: CASSQDSFSVPAGEQYF
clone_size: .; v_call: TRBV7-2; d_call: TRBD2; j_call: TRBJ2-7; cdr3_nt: TGTGCCAGCCGCCCGGGAGGGGCGAGCTCCTACGAGCAGTACTTC; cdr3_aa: CASRPGGASSYEQYF
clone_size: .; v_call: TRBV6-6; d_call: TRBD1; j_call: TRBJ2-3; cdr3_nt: TGTGCCAGCAGTCTAACCCAGGGGGACGGAGCCAGGGATACGCAGTATTTT; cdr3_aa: CASSLTQGDGARDTQYF
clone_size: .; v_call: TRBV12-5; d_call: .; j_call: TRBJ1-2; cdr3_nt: TGTGCTAGTGGTTTGTCCGGGACTAACTATGGCTACACCTTC; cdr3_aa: CASGLSGTNYGYTF
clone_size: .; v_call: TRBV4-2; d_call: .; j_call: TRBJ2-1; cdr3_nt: TGTGCCAGCAGCCAAGCTGGGAGAAGCTACAATGAGCAGTTCTTC; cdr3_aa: CASSQAGRSYNEQFF
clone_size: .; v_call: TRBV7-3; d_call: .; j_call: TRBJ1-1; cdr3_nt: TGTGCCAGCAGCTTAAGAGGGAACACTGAAGCTTTCTTT; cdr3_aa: CASSLRGNTEAFF
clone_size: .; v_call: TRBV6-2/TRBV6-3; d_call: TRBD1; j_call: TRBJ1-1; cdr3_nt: TGTGCCAGCAGTTTCCGGACAGGGTTATACACTGAAGCTTTCTTT; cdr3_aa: CASSFRTGLYTEAFF
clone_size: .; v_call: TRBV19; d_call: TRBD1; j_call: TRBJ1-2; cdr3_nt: TGTGCCAGTAGTCCCTGGACAGGTGCCGTTGGCTACACCTTC; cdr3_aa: CASSPWTGAVGYTF
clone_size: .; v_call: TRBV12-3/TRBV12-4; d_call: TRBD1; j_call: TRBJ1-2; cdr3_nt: TGTGCCAGCAGTCAGGGGGCTCGCCATGGCTACACCTTC; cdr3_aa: CASSQGARHGYTF
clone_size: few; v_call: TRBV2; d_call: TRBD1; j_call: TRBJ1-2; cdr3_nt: TGTGCCAGCAGGGTTAATACAGGGGATTACTATGGCTACACCTTC; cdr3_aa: CASRVNTGDYYGYTF
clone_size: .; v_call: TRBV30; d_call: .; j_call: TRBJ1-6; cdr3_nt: TGTGCCTGGAGTCTAGGGAGCTCCTATAATTCACCCCTCCACTTT; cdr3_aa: CAWSLGSSYNSPLHF
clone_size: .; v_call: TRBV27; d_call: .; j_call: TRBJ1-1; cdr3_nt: TGTGCCAGCAGTTTGGGGCGGAACACTGAAGCTTTCTTT; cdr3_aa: CASSLGRNTEAFF
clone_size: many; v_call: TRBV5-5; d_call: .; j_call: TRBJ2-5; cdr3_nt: TGTGCCAGCAGCTTGACAGGGACGAATCAAGAGACCCAGTACTTC; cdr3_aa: CASSLTGTNQETQYF
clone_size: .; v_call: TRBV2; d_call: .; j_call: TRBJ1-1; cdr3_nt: TGTGCCAGCAGGCGGACAGCCAACACTGAAGCTTTCTTT; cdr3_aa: CASRRTANTEAFF
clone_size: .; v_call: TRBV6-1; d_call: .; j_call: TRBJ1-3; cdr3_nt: TGTGCCAGCAGTGAACCGGGACAAAAGGGAAACACCATATATTTT; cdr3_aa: CASSEPGQKGNTIYF
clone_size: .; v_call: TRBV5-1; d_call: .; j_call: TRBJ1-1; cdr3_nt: TGCGCCAGCAGCCAGGGGAACCGGGACCCGAACACTGAAGCTTTCTTT; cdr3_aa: CASSQGNRDPNTEAFF
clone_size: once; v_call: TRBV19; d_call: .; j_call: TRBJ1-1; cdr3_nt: TGTGCCAGTAGTCCTCGACAGGAGATTTTCCTCACTGAAGCTTTCTTT; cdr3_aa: CASSPRQEIFLTEAFF
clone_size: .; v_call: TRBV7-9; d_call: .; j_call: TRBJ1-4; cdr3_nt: TGTGCCAGCAGTTCAGGGGCGGCTGAAAAACTGTTTTTT; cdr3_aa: CASSSGAAEKLFF
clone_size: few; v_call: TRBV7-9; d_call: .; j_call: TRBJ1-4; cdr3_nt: TGTGCCAGCAGCTACACTCTACAGGGAGTGAATGAAAAACTGTTTTTT; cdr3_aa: CASSYTLQGVNEKLFF
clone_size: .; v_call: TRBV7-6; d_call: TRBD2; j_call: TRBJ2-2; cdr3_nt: TGTGCCAGCAGCTTGGGCGGGACTAGCGGGGGGGACACCGGGGAGCTGTTTTTT; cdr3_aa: CASSLGGTSGGDTGELFF
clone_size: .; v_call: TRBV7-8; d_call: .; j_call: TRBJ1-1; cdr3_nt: TGTGCCAGCAGCTTAGACAGGGTAGGGAACACTGAAGCTTTCTTT; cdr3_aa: CASSLDRVGNTEAFF
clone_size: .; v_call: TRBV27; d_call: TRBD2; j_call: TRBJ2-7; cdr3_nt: TGTGCCAGCAGTTCCTCCGGGAGGTCCCCCTACGAGCAGTACTTC; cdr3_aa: CASSSSGRSPYEQYF
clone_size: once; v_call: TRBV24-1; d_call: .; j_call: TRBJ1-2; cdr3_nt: TGTGCCACCAGTGATGGACAGAAAGCTTATGGCTACACCTTC; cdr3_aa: CATSDGQKAYGYTF
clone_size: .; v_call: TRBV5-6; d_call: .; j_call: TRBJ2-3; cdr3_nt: TGTGCCAGCAGCAGCAGGGGAGATACGCAGTATTTT; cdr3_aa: CASSSRGDTQYF
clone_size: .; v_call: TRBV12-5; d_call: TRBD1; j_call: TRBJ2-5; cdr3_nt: TGTGCTAGTGGCCGGGGACAGGGGACTTCCGAGACCCAGTACTTC; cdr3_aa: CASGRGQGTSETQYF
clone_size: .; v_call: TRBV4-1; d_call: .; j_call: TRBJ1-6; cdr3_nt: TGCGCCAGCAGCCGAGTCGCCCAGGGTCAGCAATCACCCCTCCACTTT; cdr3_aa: CASSRVAQGQQSPLHF
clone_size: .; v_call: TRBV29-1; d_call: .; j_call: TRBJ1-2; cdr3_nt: TGCAGCGTTGAAGTGGGGCAAGGCTACACCTTC; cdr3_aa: CSVEVGQGYTF
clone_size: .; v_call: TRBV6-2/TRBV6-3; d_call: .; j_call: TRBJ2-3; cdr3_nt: TGTGCCAGCAGTTACTCTCAGGGTGAGCTGGATACGCAGTATTTT; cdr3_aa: CASSYSQGELDTQYF
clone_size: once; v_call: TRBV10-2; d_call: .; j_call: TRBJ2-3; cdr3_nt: TGCGCCGCCCGCTACAGGGATAACACAGATACGCAGTATTTT; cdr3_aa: CAARYRDNTDTQYF
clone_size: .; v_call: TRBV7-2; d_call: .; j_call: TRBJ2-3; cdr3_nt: TGTGCCAGCAGCAGATTGGGAGGCACAGATACGCAGTATTTT; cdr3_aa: CASSRLGGTDTQYF
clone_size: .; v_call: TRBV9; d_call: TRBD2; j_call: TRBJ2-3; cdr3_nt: TGTGCCAGCAGCCTGCGGGGGGGCCCAGATACGCAGTATTTT; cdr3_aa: CASSLRGGPDTQYF
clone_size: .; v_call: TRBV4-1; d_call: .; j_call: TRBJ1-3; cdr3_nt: TGCGCCAGCAGCCAAGAAGGACAGCCCGGAAACACCATATATTTT; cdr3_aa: CASSQEGQPGNTIYF
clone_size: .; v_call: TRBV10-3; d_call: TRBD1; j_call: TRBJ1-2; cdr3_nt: TGTGCCATCAGTTGGGACAGGGGAAACTATGGCTACACCTTC; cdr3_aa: CAISWDRGNYGYTF
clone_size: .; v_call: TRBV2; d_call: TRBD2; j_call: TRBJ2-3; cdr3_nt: TGTGCCAGCAGGGGCCATAGCGGGGAGGCAGATACGCAGTATTTT; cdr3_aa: CASRGHSGEADTQYF
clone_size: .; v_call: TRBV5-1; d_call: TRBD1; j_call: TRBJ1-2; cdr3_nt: TGCGCCAGCAGCCCAACGGGACAGGCGAACTATGGCTACACCTTC; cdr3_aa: CASSPTGQANYGYTF
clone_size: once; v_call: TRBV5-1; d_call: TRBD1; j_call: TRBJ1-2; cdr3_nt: TGCGCCAGCAGCCCCAGACAGGGGGCGTCGTATGGCTACACCTTC; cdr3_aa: CASSPRQGASYGYTF
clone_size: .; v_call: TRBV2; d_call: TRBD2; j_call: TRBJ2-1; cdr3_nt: TGTGCCAGCTCCCCCGGGACTAGCGTCGGTGAGCAGTTCTTC; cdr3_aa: CASSPGTSVGEQFF
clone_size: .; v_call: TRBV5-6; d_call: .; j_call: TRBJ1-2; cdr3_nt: TGTGCCAGCGGTCGAGCTACTAACTATGGCTACACCTTC; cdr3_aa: CASGRATNYGYTF
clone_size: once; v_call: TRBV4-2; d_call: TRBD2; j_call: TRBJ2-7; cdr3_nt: TGTGCCAGCAGCCAACAACTAGCGGGGGGGCCGGTGGAGCAGTACTTC; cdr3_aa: CASSQQLAGGPVEQYF
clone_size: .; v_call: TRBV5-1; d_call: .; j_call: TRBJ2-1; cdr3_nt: TGCGCCACCTTAAAGGGGTTAATGAATGAGCAGTTCTTC; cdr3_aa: CATLKGLMNEQFF
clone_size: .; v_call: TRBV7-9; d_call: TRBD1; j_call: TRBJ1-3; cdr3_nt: TGTGCCAGCAGCTTAAGCATGGGACAGATCGCTTTTTCCGGAAACACCATATATTTT; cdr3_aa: CASSLSMGQIAFSGNTIYF
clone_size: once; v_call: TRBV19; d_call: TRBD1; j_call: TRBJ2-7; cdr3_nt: TGTGCCAGTAGCTCTAAAAACAGGGGCGAGCAGTACTTC; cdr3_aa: CASSSKNRGEQYF
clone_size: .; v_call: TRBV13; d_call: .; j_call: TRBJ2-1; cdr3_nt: TGTGCCAGCAGCTTAGATAATAGAGACAAGCAGTTCTTC; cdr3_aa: CASSLDNRDKQFF
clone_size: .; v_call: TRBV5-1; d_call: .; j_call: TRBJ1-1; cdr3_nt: TGCGCCAGCAGCTTGGGTGTGACTGTGAACACTGAAGCTTTCTTT; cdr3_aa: CASSLGVTVNTEAFF
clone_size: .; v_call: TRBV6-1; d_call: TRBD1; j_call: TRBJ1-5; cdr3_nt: TGTGCCAGCAGTGAGCGGACAGGGGTTCAGCCCCAGCATTTT; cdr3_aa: CASSERTGVQPQHF
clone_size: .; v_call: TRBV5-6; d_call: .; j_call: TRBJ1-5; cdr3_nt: TGTGCCAGCAGCTTGGGCGGGGTATATAGCAATCAGCCCCAGCATTTT; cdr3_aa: CASSLGGVYSNQPQHF
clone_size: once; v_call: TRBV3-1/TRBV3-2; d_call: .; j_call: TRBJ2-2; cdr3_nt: TGTGCCAGCAGCCAAGATGTCTACACCGGGGAGCTGTTTTTT; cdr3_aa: CASSQDVYTGELFF
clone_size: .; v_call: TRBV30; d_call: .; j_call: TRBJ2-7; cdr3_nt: TGTGCCTGGGGGGGAGGCTCAAGAACCTACGAGCAGTACTTC; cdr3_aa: CAWGGGSRTYEQYF
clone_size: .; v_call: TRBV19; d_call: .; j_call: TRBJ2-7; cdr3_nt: TGTGCCAGTAGTCCCCGGGGGATGGGCTACGAGCAGTACTTC; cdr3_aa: CASSPRGMGYEQYF
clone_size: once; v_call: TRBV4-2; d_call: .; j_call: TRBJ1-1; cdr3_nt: TGTGCCAGCAGCCAAGAAATGACAGTGATGAACACTGAAGCTTTCTTT; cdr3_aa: CASSQEMTVMNTEAFF
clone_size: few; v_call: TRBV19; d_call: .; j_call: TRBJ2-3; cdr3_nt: TGTGCCAGTAGAGGCAGGGTCACAGATACGCAGTATTTT; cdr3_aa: CASRGRVTDTQYF
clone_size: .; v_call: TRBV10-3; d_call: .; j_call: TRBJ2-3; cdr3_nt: TGTGCCATCGGTAGAGGAGGGGGCACAGATACGCAGTATTTT; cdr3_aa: CAIGRGGGTDTQYF